The next 10 T cell receptor beta chains were all read from a single sample in a study of cytomegalovirus exposure and HLA in healthy donors. TCRdb keeps only in-frame clones here, not all; method: immunoSEQ multiplex PCR. The sample contains 70,000 or so clones, 85% to 95% of which appear only once. Source material: PBMCs. These receptors were collected from a man aged 18 to 35 in good health and CMV-seropositive.

In DNA form, the CDR3 reads TGTGCCAGTAGTGTGGTTGGGGCTTCGGGAGGGCCTCGAGATGAGCAGTTCTTC. It yields the protein CASSVVGASGGPRDEQFF. The V and J genes are TRBV19 and TRBJ2-1; 8 nucleotides align to TRBD2. The CDR3 has 18 amino acids. The germline V gene encodes CDR1 LNHDA and CDR2 SQIVND (reference sequence). V lost 5 bases, J lost 8 bases, and 20 bases stayed unmatched.

This chain's CDR3 is CASSLGSRGAFF. The CDR3 bases are TGTGCCAGCAGTCTCGGGTCCCGGGGAGCTTTCTTT. The V gene is TRBV28, the J gene TRBJ1-1; D call uncertain. The CDR3 length is 12 residues. Germline-derived CDR1 and CDR2 are MDHEN and SYDVKM. V was shortened by 5 bases and J by 10 bases, with 14 bases between the two germline ends.

The chain is built from TRBV9 and TRBJ2-7; no definite D call. The germline V and J ends were trimmed by 0 bases and 3 bases, with 13 bases remaining between them. Germline V CDR1 and CDR2: SGDLS, YYNGEE. The CDR3 runs to 15 residues. The CDR3: CASSVGVGGSYEQYF. The CDR3 coding sequence is TGTGCCAGCAGCGTAGGGGTAGGCGGCAGCTACGAGCAGTACTTC.

This chain links TRBV5-5 with TRBJ2-1, with D maybe TRBD2 (6 bases). The CDR3 length is 15 residues. Trimming took 5 bases from V and 1 from J, leaving 13 bases between them. CDR1 is SGHKS and CDR2 is YYEKEE in the germline V gene (reference sequence). As DNA, the CDR3 is TGTGCCAGCAGTTCGCCAGGGAGGTCCTACAATGAGCAGTTCTTC. Residues: CASSSPGRSYNEQFF.

The V call is TRBV6-1, the J call TRBJ1-2; TRBD1 aligns across 8 bases. Trimming cost V 6 bases and J 3 bases; bases outside gene matches: 6. Germline V gene lookup returns CDR1 MNHNS and CDR2 SASEGT. The CDR3 is 14 amino acids. The CDR3, as DNA: TGTGCCAGCAGAAGGGGACAGGTAGACTATGGCTACACCTTC. Its translation: CASRRGQVDYGYTF.

The chain employs TRBV6-1 and TRBJ2-1, with TRBD2 matching over 9 bases. V was pared by 3 bases and J by 4 bases, with 4 bases of the junction left unmatched. The CDR3 totals 15 residues. CDR1 is MNHNS and CDR2 is SASEGT in the germline V gene. The CDR3 nucleotides are TGTGCCAGCAGTGAGACTAGCGGAAATTACAATGAGCAGTTCTTC. Its translation is CASSETSGNYNEQFF.

This clone came up once. The CDR3 coding sequence is TGTGCCAGCAGCCACCAGCGGGAGTGGACCGGGGAGCTGTTTTTT. This sequence encodes CASSHQREWTGELFF. The chain has TRBV7-9 and TRBJ2-2; 8 nucleotides align to TRBD2. The V segment lost 5 bases and the J segment 5 bases; nucleotides outside the gene matches: 7. Looked up from germline, CDR1 is SEHNR and CDR2 is FQNEAQ (reference sequence). The CDR3 covers 15 residues.

The CDR3 spells CASSQGSRGTDTQYF. The CDR3 DNA is TGTGCCAGCAGCCAAGGATCCAGGGGTACAGATACGCAGTATTTT. This sequence joins TRBV14 and TRBJ2-3; D possibly corresponds to TRBD1 (6 bases). V dropped 1 base and J dropped 3 bases, with 11 bases sitting between them. The CDR3 totals 15 residues. CDR1 is SGHDN, CDR2 FVKESK, per germline.

This chain joins TRBV30 and TRBJ2-5; TRBD1 aligns across 8 bases. J gave up 4 bases and V 0 bases, and 10 bases lay outside the gene matches. CDR1 is GTSNPN and CDR2 is SVGIG in the germline V gene (reference sequence). The CDR3 is 16 amino acids. CDR3 amino acids: CAWSVLGRGRGETQYF. Here the CDR3 DNA reads TGTGCCTGGAGTGTACTGGGCAGGGGGCGGGGAGAGACCCAGTACTTC.

This clone was picked up a small number of times. V and J are TRBV5-1 and TRBJ2-3; D is undetermined. Per the germline V gene, CDR1 is SGHRS and CDR2 is YFSETQ. The CDR3 spans 14 residues. Between the trimmed V and J ends, which lost 5 bases and 2 bases, there was a span of 12 bases. CDR3 nucleotide sequence: TGCGCCAGCAGGCCGAGAGAGCTCACAGATACGCAGTATTTT. Translated, it gives CASRPRELTDTQYF.